The 23 T cell receptor beta chains below were found in one sample sequenced in a study of T cell repertoires in cytomegalovirus infection (dated by TCRdb to the late 2010s). Reads for this sample came from an Illumina HiSeq 1500. TCRdb passed the public sequencing reads through fastp at Q25 and MiXCR, retaining productive beta sequences. Rows with a matching CDR3 protein are joined into one entry that keeps the most common DNA and genes. The sample table records around 770,000 distinct CDR3 sequences; approximately 32% of these occur just once. Clones ranked in the top ten supply around 13% of the sample. Sample treatment or condition, as interpreted from the label and publication: in vitro stimulation with specific CMV peptide epitopes to enrich CMV-specific T cells. No antigen has been identified for these receptors. This specimen consisted of cultured CD8+ T cells from PBMCs, obtained from culture after CMV antigen stimulation. The receptors originated from a human donor in good health (CMV status not recorded). Some clones in this sample may be carry-over from other donors' samples.

The chain links TRBV19 to TRBJ2-1; 9 nucleotides align to TRBD1. Germline values: CDR1 LNHDA, CDR2 SQIVND (reference sequence). CDR3 length equals 15 residues. The trim removed 4 bases at V and 7 bases at J, leaving 8 bases unmatched. CDR3 DNA: TGTGCCAGTAGTAAAGGGACAGGGTATTGGAATGAGCAGTTCTTC. This translates into CASSKGTGYWNEQFF. The whole variable domain, remainder taken from reference TRBV19 and TRBJ2-1, is DGGITQSPKYLFRKEGQNVTLSCEQNLNHDAMYWYRQDPGQGLRLIYYSQIVNDFQKGDIAEGYSVSREKKESFPLTVTSAQKNPTAFYLCASSKGTGYWNEQFFGPGTRLTVL.

V usage is TRBV20-1 and J usage is TRBJ1-2, with 9 bases matching TRBD1. V dropped 0 bases and J dropped 8; count of bases not matched to a gene: 10. CDR1 is DFQATT and CDR2 is SNEGSKA in the germline V gene (reference sequence). This CDR3 is built from 15 residues. Written as DNA, the CDR3 is TGCAGTGCTAGAGATTTCGACAGGGGGATAGAGGGCTACACCTTC. This gives the protein CSARDFDRGIEGYTF.

This clonotype was seen at least ten times. The V call is TRBV7-9, the J call TRBJ2-7; D call uncertain. CDR1 and CDR2 from the germline V gene are SEHNR and FQNEAQ (reference sequence). The V end lost 5 bases, the J end lost 2 bases, and 19 bases lay between the germline ends. This CDR3 has 16 residues. CDR3 in DNA: TGTGCCAGCAGCGCCCAGAGCGAAGCGCCTACCTACGAGCAGTACGTC. Encoded protein: CASSAQSEAPTYEQYV.

This clonotype came up many times. This sequence joins TRBV7-8 and TRBJ2-1, with D possibly being TRBD2 (6 bases). Germline V CDR1 and CDR2: SGHVS, FQNEAQ. This CDR3 has 15 amino acids. V dropped 5 bases and J dropped 7 bases, with 18 bases sitting between them. The DNA of the CDR3 is TGTGCCAGCAGCCTACCCACAGGTAGCGGTAATGAGCAGTTCTTC. It specifies CASSLPTGSGNEQFF.

Concerning this clonotype itself: This may come from a read error, since a much larger clone is one base off. The V call is TRBV7-6, the J call TRBJ2-2, with D possibly being TRBD1 (6 bases). CDR3 length: 15 amino acids. V lost 4 bases to trimming and J lost 1 base, with 10 bases between them. Germline V lookup: CDR1 SGHVS, CDR2 FNYEAQ. The CDR3 sequence is CASSWGRVNTGELFF. The CDR3 DNA sequence: TGTGCCAGCAGCTGGGGGCGAGTGAACACCGGGGAGCTGTTTTTT. The variable domain in full, completed from reference TRBV7-6 and TRBJ2-2, reads GAGVSQSPRYKVTKRGQDVALRCDPISGHVSLYWYRQALGQGPEFLTYFNYEAQQDKSGLPNDRFSAERPEGSISTLTIQRTEQRDSAMYRCASSWGRVNTGELFFGEGSRLTVL.

This sequence joins TRBV4-2 and TRBJ1-1; TRBD1 agrees at 8 bases. The CDR3 is made up of 16 amino acids. With 1 base clipped from V and 0 bases from J, the junction kept 4 bases outside the gene matches. In germline, CDR1 is LGHNA, CDR2 YNFKEQ. CDR3 protein: CASSQVMDRVNTEAFF. The CDR3 nucleotides read TGTGCCAGCAGCCAAGTAATGGACAGGGTGAACACTGAAGCTTTCTTT.

CDR3 region: CASSQGPLSVGELFF. For the CDR3, the DNA is TGCGCCAGCAGCCAAGGCCCCCTCAGTGTCGGGGAGCTGTTTTTT. The rearrangement joins TRBV4-1 to TRBJ2-2; D ambiguous. Germline V gene lookup returns CDR1 MGHRA and CDR2 YSYEKL. Trimming shortened V by 1 base and J by 7 bases, and 13 bases separated the two germline ends. This CDR3 is 15 amino acids long.

This sequence joins TRBV7-9 and TRBJ1-2; D is unclear. The CDR3 length is 17 residues. Germline V CDR1 and CDR2: SEHNR, FQNEAQ (reference sequence). V lost 5 bases to trimming and J lost 1 base, with 20 bases between them. The CDR3 loop is CASSGLLEGEDNYGYTF. As DNA, the CDR3 is TGTGCCAGCAGCGGTCTCCTGGAGGGCGAGGATAACTATGGCTACACCTTC.

The J gene is TRBJ1-2, the V gene TRBV7-9; D is perhaps TRBD1 (5 bases). V gave up 4 bases and J gave up 8 bases, with 11 bases separating them. Germline V gene lookup returns CDR1 SEHNR and CDR2 FQNEAQ (reference sequence). This CDR3 comprises 12 residues. CDR3 sequence reads: CASSSLEGGYTF. CDR3 DNA: TGTGCCAGCAGCTCCCTCGAGGGGGGCTACACCTTC.

This clonotype is a singleton in its sample. This chain connects TRBV20-1 to TRBJ2-7; D gene ambiguous. V was pared by 2 bases and J by 6 bases, with 11 bases between. This CDR3 is 12 amino acids long. Germline V gene sequence: CDR1 DFQATT, CDR2 SNEGSKA (reference sequence). Here the CDR3 reads CSARTGSPEQYV. CDR3 in DNA: TGCAGTGCTAGAACGGGCAGCCCCGAGCAGTACGTC.

J is TRBJ2-2 and V is TRBV2; TRBD2 matches at 15 bases. CDR3 length: 19 residues. V lost 6 bases and J lost 1; bases outside the gene matches: 9. In germline, CDR1 is SNHLY, CDR2 FYNNEI. CDR3 sequence (DNA): TGTGCCAGCAGAGATGCCGGGACTAGCGGGGGGATGAACACCGGGGAGCTGTTTTTT. It yields the protein CASRDAGTSGGMNTGELFF. Drawing the rest from reference TRBV2 and TRBJ2-2, the complete variable domain is EPEVTQTPSHQVTQMGQEVILRCVPISNHLYFYWYRQILGQKVEFLVSFYNNEISEKSEIFDDQFSVERPDGSNFTLKIRSTKLEDSAMYFCASRDAGTSGGMNTGELFFGEGSRLTVL.

This chain connects TRBV7-8 to TRBJ2-7; D is unclear. The V gene lost 2 bases and the J gene lost 0 bases, with 8 bases spanning the gap. Germline V gene lookup returns CDR1 SGHVS and CDR2 FQNEAQ. This CDR3 contains 14 residues. CDR3 nucleotide sequence: TGTGCCAGCAGCTTATTCGAGCACTCCTACGAGCAGTACTTC. This translates into CASSLFEHSYEQYF.

The chain combines TRBV12-3 or TRBV12-4 with TRBJ2-1, with D possibly TRBD2 on 6 matching bases. The CDR3 has 17 residues. The ends were cut back, 1 base at V and 0 bases at J, with 13 bases in the middle. This CDR3 reads CASSLVVAVSSYNEQFF. The CDR3 DNA is TGTGCCAGCAGTTTAGTGGTAGCGGTGAGCTCCTACAATGAGCAGTTCTTC.

V gene TRBV15 combines with J gene TRBJ2-1, with D unclear. This CDR3 contains 19 residues. CDR1 is LNHNV, CDR2 YYDKDF, per germline (reference sequence). The V end was cut by 0 bases, the J end by 0 bases, with 18 bases between. CDR3 protein: CATSRDWEDVGSSYNEQFF. The CDR3 coding sequence is TGTGCCACCAGCAGAGATTGGGAAGATGTCGGAAGCTCCTACAATGAGCAGTTCTTC. Variable domain in full (rest from reference TRBV15 and TRBJ2-1): DAMVIQNPRYQVTQFGKPVTLSCSQTLNHNVMYWYQQKSSQAPKLLFHYYDKDFNNEADTPDNFQSRRPNTSFCFLDIRSPGLGDTAMYLCATSRDWEDVGSSYNEQFFGPGTRLTVL.

This clonotype has only a few counts. The J gene is TRBJ1-2, the V gene TRBV7-2, with D hard to call. Trimming pared 1 base from V and 0 bases from J, leaving 18 bases between. Germline assignment: CDR1 SGHTA and CDR2 FQGNSA. The length of the CDR3 is 18 residues. This CDR3 is CASSLVPFLGLANYGYTF. CDR3 nucleotides: TGTGCCAGCAGCTTAGTTCCGTTCCTAGGGCTTGCTAACTATGGCTACACCTTC.

This clonotype was seen a few times. The chain joins TRBV6-5 to TRBJ2-2; no reliable D call. CDR3 length equals 11 residues. Trimming took 10 bases from V and 1 from J, leaving 4 bases between them. The germline V gene has CDR1 MNHEY and CDR2 SVGAGI. The CDR3, as DNA: TGTGCCACCCTGAACACCGGGGAGCTGTTTTTT. Its protein is CATLNTGELFF.

The chain recombines TRBV4-1 with TRBJ2-7, with no clear D. Trimming removed 1 base from V and 2 bases from J, with 9 bases in between. The CDR3 spans 14 residues. CDR1 is MGHRA, CDR2 YSYEKL, per germline. For the CDR3, the DNA is TGCGCCAGCAGCCAAGGGACCGATACCTACGAGCAGTACGTC. This codes for CASSQGTDTYEQYV.

The chain joins TRBV6-8 to TRBJ1-5; D gene unclear. Germline CDR1 and CDR2: MNHGY and SAAAGT. The CDR3 extends over 14 amino acids. V gave up 5 bases and J gave up 2 bases, with 10 bases separating them. The CDR3 DNA follows: TGTGCCAGCAGTGTTAGGGTGGGCAATCAGCCCCAGCATTTT. Translation gives CASSVRVGNQPQHF.

The chain couples TRBV7-9 to TRBJ2-5; no firm D call. The CDR3 contains 14 residues. V lost 2 bases and J lost 1, with 8 bases in between. The V gene's germline CDR1 is SEHNR and CDR2 FQNEAQ (reference sequence). The CDR3 sequence: CASSLKKPQETQYF. In DNA, the CDR3 is TGTGCCAGCAGCTTAAAAAAGCCCCAAGAGACCCAGTACTTC.

This clonotype appeared many times. This chain uses TRBV3-1 with TRBJ1-2; D is undetermined. V was clipped by 4 bases and J by 3 bases, with 15 bases between them. Germline V lookup: CDR1 LGHDT, CDR2 YNNKEL (reference sequence). The CDR3 consists of 15 residues. CDR3 region: CASSPGPGSHYGYTF. CDR3 DNA: TGTGCCAGCAGCCCCGGTCCCGGCAGTCACTATGGCTACACCTTC.

The chain couples TRBV5-5 to TRBJ2-6, with D maybe TRBD1 (6 bases). Between the trimmed V and J ends, which lost 3 bases and 0 bases, there was a span of 13 bases. The CDR3 contains 17 residues. Germline CDR1 and CDR2: SGHKS and YYEKEE (reference sequence). The CDR3 bases are TGTGCCAGCAGCTCAGGGGACGGAGGCTCTGGGGCCAACGTCCTGACTTTC. Translating gives CASSSGDGGSGANVLTF.

This clonotype was picked up many times. The CDR3 region is CASSFPHQPQHF. The DNA of the CDR3 is TGTGCCAGCAGCTTCCCCCATCAGCCCCAGCATTTT. The rearrangement joins TRBV7-8 to TRBJ1-5; D call uncertain. Germline loops: CDR1 SGHVS, CDR2 FQNEAQ. This CDR3 contains 12 residues. V lost 3 bases and J lost 5, with 5 bases in between. The full variable domain, rest sourced from reference TRBV7-8 and TRBJ1-5, is GAGVSQSPRYKVAKRGQDVALRCDPISGHVSLFWYQQALGQGPEFLTYFQNEAQLDKSGLPSDRFFAERPEGSVSTLKIQRTQQEDSAVYLCASSFPHQPQHFGDGTRLSIL.

The chain has TRBV9 and TRBJ1-1; no reliable D call. CDR1 is SGDLS, CDR2 YYNGEE, per germline. CDR3 size: 16 residues. V dropped 0 bases and J dropped 1 base, with 13 bases sitting between them. CDR3 sequence: CASSVESMAANTEAFF. The CDR3 region has the DNA TGTGCCAGCAGCGTAGAGAGTATGGCCGCGAACACTGAAGCTTTCTTT.